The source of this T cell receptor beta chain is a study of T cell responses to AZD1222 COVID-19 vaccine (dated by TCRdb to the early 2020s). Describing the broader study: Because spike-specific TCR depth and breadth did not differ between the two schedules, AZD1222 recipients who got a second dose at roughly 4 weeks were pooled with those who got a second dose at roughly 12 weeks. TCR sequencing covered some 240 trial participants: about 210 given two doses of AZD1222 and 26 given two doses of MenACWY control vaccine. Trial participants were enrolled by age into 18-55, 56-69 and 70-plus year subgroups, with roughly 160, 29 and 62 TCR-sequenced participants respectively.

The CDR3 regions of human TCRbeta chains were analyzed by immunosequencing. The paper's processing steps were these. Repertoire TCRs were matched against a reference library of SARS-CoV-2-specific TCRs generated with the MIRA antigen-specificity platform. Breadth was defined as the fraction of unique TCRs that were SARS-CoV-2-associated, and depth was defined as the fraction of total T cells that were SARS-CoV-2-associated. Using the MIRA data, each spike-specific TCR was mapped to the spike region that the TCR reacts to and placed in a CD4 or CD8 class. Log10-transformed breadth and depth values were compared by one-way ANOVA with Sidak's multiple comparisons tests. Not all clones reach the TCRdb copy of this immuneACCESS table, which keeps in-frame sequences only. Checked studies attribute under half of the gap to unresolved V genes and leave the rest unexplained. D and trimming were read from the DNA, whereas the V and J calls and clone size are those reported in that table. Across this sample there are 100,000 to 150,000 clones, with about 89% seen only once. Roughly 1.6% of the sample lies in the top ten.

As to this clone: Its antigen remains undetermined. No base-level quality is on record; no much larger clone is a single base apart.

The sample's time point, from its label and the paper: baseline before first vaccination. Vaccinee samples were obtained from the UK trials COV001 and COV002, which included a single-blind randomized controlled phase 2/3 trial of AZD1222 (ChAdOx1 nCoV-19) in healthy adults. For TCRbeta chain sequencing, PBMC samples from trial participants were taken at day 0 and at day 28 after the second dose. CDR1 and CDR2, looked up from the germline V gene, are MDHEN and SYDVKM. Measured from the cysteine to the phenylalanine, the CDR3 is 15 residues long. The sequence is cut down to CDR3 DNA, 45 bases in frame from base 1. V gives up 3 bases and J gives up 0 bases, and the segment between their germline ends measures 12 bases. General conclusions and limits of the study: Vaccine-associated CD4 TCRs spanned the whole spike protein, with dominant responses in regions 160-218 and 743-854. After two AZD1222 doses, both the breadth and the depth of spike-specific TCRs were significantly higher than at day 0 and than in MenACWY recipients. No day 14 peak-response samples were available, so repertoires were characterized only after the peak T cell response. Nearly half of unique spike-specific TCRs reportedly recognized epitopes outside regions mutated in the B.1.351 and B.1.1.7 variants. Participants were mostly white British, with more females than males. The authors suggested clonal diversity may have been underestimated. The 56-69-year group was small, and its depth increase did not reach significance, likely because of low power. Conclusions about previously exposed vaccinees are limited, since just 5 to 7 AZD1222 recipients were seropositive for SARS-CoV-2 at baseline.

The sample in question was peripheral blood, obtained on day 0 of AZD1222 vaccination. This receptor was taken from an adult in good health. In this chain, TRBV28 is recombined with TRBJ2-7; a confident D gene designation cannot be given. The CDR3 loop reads CASSFPSRSSYEQYF. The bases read TGTGCCAGCAGTTTTCCCTCCAGGAGCTCCTACGAGCAGTACTTC.